The source of this T cell receptor beta chain is a study of blood T cell repertoires in COVID-19. Study information: Spain, Italy and the United States supplied samples that represented acute and convalescent COVID-19. T cells, B-cell-depleted T cells, or PBMCs provided the cDNA or gDNA that served as material.

In the authors' methods: Reference gene primers were amplified, and this amplification served to estimate nucleated cell counts. Method: immunoSEQ multiplex PCR; TCRdb's copy keeps in-frame clones and lacks some. V and J calls and clone size are copied from that table; D and trimming were computed from the DNA. This sample has 200,000 to 250,000 clones, with approximately 83% found just once. The CDR3 totals 14 residues. CDR1 and CDR2 (germline): SGHAT, FQNNGV. V dropped 5 bases and J dropped 4 bases, with 12 bases sitting between them. This clone was observed a single time. The specimen was peripheral blood. This sequence joins TRBV11-2 and TRBJ2-1; D possibly corresponds to TRBD2 (5 bases). This clonotype was sampled from a woman aged 25 to 45 who had recovered from COVID-19. The CDR3, as DNA: TGTGCCAGCAGCACACACGGGGAGTACAATGAGCAGTTCTTC. Translated: CASSTHGEYNEQFF.